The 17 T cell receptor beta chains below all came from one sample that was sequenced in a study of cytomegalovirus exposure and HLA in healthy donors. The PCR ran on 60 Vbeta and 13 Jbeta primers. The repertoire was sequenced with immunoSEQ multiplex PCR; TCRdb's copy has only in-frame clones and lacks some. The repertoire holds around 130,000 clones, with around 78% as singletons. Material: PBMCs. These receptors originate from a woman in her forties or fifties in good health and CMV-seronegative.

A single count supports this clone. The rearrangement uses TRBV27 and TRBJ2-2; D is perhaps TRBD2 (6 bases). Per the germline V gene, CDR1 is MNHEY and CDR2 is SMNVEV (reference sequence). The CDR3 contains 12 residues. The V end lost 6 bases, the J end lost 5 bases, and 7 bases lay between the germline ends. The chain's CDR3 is CASSRGTGELFF. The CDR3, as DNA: TGTGCCAGCAGCCGGGGGACCGGGGAGCTGTTTTTT.

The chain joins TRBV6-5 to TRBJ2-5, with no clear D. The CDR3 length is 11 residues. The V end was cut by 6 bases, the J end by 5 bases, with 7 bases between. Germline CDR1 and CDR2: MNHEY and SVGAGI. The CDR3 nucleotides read TGTGCCAGCAGATCATTTGAGACCCAGTACTTC. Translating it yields CASRSFETQYF.

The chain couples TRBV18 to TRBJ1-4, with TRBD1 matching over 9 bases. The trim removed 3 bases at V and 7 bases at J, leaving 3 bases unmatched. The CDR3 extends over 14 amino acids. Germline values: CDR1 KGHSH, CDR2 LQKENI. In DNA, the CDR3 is TGTGCCAGCTCACCGGGACAGGGAGGTGAAAAACTGTTTTTT. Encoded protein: CASSPGQGGEKLFF.

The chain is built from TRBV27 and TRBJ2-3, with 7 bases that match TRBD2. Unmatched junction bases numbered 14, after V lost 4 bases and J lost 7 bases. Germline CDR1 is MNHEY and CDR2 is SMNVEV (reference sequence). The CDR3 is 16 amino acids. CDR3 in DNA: TGTGCCAGCAGTTCTCCACATGCGGGAGAGGAAAATACGCAGTATTTT. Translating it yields CASSSPHAGEENTQYF.

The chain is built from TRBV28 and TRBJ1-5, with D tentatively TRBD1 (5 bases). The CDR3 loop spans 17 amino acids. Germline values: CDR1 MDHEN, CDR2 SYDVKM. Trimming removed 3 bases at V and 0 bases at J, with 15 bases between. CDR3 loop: CASSFARTTYSNQPQHF. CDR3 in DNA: TGTGCCAGCAGTTTCGCGCGGACAACCTATAGCAATCAGCCCCAGCATTTT. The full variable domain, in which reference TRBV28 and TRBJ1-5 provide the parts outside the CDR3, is DVKVTQSSRYLVKRTGEKVFLECVQDMDHENMFWYRQDPGLGLRLIYFSYDVKMKEKGDIPEGYSVSREKKERFSLILESASTNQTSMYLCASSFARTTYSNQPQHFGDGTRLSIL.

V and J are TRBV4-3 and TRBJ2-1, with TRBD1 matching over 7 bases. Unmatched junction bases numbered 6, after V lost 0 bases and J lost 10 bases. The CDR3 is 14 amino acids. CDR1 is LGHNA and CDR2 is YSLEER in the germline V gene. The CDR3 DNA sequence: TGCGCCAGCAGCCAAGATCGGGGCAGGGGGGAGCAGTTCTTC. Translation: CASSQDRGRGEQFF.

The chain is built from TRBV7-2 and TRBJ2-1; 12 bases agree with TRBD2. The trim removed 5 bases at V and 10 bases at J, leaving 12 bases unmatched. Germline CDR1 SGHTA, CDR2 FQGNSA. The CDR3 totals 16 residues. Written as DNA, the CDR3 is TGTGCCAGCAGCCTCGGACTAGCGGGAACGTCTGGGGAGCAGTTCTTC. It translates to CASSLGLAGTSGEQFF.

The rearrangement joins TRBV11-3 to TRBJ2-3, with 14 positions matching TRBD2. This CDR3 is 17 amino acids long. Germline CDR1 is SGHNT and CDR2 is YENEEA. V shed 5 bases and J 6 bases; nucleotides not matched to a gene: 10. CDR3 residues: CASSLRTSGRSEDTQYF. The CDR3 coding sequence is TGTGCCAGCAGCCTCCGGACTAGCGGGAGGTCTGAGGATACGCAGTATTTT.

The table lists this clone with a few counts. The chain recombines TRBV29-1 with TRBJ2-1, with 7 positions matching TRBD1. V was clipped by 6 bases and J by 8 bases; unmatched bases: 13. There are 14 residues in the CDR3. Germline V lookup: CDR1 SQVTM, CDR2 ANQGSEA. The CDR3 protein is CSVTGTEKVYEQFF. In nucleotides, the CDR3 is TGCAGCGTAACCGGGACAGAAAAGGTCTATGAGCAGTTCTTC.

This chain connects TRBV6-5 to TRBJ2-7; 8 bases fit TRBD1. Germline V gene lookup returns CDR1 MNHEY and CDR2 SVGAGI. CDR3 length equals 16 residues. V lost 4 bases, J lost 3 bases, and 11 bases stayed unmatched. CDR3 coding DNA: TGTGCCAGCAGTTTCGGGTCCGGTACAGGGGGCTACGAGCAGTACTTC. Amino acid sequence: CASSFGSGTGGYEQYF.

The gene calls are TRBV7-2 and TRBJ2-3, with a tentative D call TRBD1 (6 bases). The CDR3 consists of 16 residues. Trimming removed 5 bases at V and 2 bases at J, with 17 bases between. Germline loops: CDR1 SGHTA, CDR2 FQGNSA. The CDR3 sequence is CASSPVRGFNTDTQYF. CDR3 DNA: TGTGCCAGCAGCCCCGTGAGGGGGTTTAACACAGATACGCAGTATTTT.

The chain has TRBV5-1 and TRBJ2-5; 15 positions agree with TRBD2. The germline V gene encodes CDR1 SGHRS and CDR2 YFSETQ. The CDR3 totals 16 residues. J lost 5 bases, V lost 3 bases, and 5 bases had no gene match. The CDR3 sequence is CASSSGLAGGWETQYF. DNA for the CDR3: TGCGCCAGCAGCTCTGGACTAGCGGGAGGGTGGGAGACCCAGTACTTC.

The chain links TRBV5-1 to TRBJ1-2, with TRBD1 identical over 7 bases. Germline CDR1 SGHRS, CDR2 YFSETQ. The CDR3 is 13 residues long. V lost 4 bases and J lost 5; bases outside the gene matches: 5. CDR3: CASSIGQAYGYTF. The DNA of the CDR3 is TGCGCCAGCAGCATAGGACAGGCGTATGGCTACACCTTC.

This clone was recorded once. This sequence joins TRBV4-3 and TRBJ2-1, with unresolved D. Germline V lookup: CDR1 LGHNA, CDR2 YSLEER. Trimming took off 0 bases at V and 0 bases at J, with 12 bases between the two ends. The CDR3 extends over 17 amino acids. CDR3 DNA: TGCGCCAGCAGCCAAGATCTGTCGGAGAGCTCCTACAATGAGCAGTTCTTC. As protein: CASSQDLSESSYNEQFF.

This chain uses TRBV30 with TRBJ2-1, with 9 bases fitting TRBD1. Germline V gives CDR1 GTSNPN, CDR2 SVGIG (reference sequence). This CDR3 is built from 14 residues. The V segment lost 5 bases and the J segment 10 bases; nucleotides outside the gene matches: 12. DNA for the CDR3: TGTGCCTGGGGGAGGACAGGGGATCTATGGGAGCAGTTCTTC. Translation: CAWGRTGDLWEQFF.

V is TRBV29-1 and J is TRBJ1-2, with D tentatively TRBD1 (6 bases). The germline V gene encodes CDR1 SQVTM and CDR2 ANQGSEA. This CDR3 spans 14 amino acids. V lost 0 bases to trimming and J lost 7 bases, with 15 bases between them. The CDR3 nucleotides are TGCAGCGTTGAAGATCCCAGGGGCGAAGCTGGCTACACCTTC. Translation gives CSVEDPRGEAGYTF.

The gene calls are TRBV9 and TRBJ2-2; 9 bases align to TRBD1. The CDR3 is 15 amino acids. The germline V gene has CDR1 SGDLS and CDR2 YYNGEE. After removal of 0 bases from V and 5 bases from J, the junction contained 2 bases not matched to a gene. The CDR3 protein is CASSVGQGVTGELFF. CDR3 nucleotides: TGTGCCAGCAGCGTAGGACAGGGGGTAACCGGGGAGCTGTTTTTT.